This T cell receptor beta chain is from a study of cytomegalovirus exposure and HLA in healthy donors. Study-level results: The authors later found TCR association rates varying by HLA locus, with DRB1 most and HLA-C fewest. Prediction of most subjects' HLA-A and HLA-B alleles by TCR beta sequences was reportedly accurate. Per a prior analysis, the majority of TCR beta V segments were productive roughly 87% or roughly 30% of the time. By a later analysis, the bulk of CMV-associated TCR beta chains appeared HLA-restricted.

V lost 0 bases, J lost 4 bases, and 6 bases stayed unmatched. CDR1 GTSNPN and CDR2 SVGIG come from the germline V gene (reference sequence). The CDR3 is 15 amino acids. 60 Vbeta and 13 Jbeta primers were used in PCR. Sequencing used immunoSEQ multiplex PCR; TCRdb keeps in-frame clones, though not all of them. The data contain some 52,000 clones, around 70% of them singletons. Worth noting for this clone: What it recognizes is unknown.

The gene calls are TRBV30 and TRBJ2-7, with 10 positions matching TRBD2. The sequence was collected from a man aged 18 to 30 in good health and CMV-seronegative. The source material was PBMCs. The CDR3 DNA follows: TGTGCCTGGAGTGTACGGCTAGCGGGAGTTTACGAGCAGTACTTC. Protein sequence: CAWSVRLAGVYEQYF.